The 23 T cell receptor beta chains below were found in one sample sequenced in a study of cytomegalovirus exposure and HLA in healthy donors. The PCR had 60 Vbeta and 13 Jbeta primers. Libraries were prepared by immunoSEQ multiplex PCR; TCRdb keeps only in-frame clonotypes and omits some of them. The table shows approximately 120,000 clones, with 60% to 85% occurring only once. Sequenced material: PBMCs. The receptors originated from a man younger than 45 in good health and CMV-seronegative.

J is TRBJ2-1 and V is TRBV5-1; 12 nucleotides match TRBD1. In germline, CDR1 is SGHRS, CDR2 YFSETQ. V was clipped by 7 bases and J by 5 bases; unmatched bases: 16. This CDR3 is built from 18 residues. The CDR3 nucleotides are TGCGCCAGCTCCCTAACCCCGGGACAGGGGGCAAGGGACAATGAGCAGTTCTTC. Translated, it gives CASSLTPGQGARDNEQFF.

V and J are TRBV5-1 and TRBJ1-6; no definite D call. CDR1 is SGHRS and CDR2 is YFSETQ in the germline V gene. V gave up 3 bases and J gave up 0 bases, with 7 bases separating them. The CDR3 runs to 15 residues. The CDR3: CASSYESSYNSPLHF. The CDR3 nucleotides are TGCGCCAGCAGCTATGAGAGCTCCTATAATTCACCCCTCCACTTT. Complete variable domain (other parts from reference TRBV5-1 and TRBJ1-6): KAGVTQTPRYLIKTRGQQVTLSCSPISGHRSVSWYQQTPGQGLQFLFEYFSETQRNKGNFPGRFSGRQFSNSRSEMNVSTLELGDSALYLCASSYESSYNSPLHFGNGTRLTVT.

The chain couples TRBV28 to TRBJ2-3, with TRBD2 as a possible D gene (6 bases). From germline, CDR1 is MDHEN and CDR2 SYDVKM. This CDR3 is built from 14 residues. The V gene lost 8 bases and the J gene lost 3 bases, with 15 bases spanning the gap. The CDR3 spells CASRIPGSTDTQYF. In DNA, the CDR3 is TGTGCCAGCCGCATCCCCGGGAGTACAGATACGCAGTATTTT.

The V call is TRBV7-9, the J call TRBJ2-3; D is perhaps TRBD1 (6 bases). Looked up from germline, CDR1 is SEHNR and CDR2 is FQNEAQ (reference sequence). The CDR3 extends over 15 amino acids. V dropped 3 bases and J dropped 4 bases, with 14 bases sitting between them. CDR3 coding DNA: TGTGCCAGCAGCTTGGTCGACAGGAGCCCAGATACGCAGTATTTT. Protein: CASSLVDRSPDTQYF.

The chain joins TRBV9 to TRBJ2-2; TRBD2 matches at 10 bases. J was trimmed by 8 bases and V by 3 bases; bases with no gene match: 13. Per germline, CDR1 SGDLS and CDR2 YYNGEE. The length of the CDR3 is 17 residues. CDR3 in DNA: TGTGCCAGCAGCGCTAGCGGGGGCCCTCTTCGATATGGGGAGCTGTTTTTT. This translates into CASSASGGPLRYGELFF.

CDR3 sequence reads: CARCPSTGPLGTEAFF. CDR3 bases: TGTGCCAGATGCCCCTCCACAGGGCCTCTGGGCACTGAAGCTTTCTTT. The V gene is TRBV5-3, the J gene TRBJ1-1; D possibly corresponds to TRBD1 (6 bases). TRBV5-3 is noted as an ORF with a role that remains uncertain. The CDR3 covers 16 residues. V shed 7 bases and J shed 4 bases, with 23 bases lying between them.

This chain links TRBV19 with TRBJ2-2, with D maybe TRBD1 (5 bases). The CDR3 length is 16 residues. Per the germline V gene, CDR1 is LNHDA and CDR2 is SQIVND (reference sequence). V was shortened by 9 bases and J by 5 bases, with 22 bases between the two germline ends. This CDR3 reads CASAPIDPGSTGELFF. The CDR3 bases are TGTGCCAGCGCCCCAATAGATCCAGGGTCAACCGGGGAGCTGTTTTTT.

CDR3 protein: CSALQAPGYTF. CDR3 in DNA: TGCAGTGCTCTACAGGCTCCAGGCTACACCTTC. The chain couples TRBV20-1 to TRBJ1-2, with a weak D call TRBD1 (5 bases). Germline CDR1 DFQATT, CDR2 SNEGSKA (reference sequence). This CDR3 is 11 amino acids long. V was cut by 5 bases and J by 8 bases, with 12 bases left in between.

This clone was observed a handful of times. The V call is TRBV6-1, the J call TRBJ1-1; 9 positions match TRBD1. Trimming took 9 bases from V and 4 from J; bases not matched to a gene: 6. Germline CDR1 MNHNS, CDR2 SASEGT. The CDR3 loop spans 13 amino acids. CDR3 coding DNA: TGTGCCAGTATTGACAGGGGGATCACTGAAGCTTTCTTT. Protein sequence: CASIDRGITEAFF.

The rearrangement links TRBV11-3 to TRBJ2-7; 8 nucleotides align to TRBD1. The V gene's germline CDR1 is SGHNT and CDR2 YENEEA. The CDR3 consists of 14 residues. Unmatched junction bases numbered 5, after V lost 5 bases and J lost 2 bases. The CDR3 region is CASSHWDRPYEQYF. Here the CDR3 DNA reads TGTGCCAGCAGCCACTGGGACAGGCCCTACGAGCAGTACTTC.

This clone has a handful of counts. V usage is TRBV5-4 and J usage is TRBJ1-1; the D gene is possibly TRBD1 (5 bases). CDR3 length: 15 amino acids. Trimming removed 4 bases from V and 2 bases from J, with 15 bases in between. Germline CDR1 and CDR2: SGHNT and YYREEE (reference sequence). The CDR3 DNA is TGTGCCAGCAGCCCGGCCCGGGGGGGAAACACTGAAGCTTTCTTT. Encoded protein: CASSPARGGNTEAFF.

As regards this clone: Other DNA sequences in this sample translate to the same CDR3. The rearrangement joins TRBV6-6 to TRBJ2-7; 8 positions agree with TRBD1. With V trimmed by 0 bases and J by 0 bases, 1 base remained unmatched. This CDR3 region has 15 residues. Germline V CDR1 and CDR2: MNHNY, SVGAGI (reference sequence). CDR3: CASSYSGTGSYEQYF. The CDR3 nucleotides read TGTGCCAGCAGTTACTCCGGGACAGGCTCCTACGAGCAGTACTTC.

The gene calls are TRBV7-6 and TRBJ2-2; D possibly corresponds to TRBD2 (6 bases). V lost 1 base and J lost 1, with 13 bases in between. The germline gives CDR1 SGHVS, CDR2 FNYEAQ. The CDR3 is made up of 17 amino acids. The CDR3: CASSLVLSGVNTGELFF. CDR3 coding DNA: TGTGCCAGCAGCTTAGTATTGTCGGGGGTGAACACCGGGGAGCTGTTTTTT.

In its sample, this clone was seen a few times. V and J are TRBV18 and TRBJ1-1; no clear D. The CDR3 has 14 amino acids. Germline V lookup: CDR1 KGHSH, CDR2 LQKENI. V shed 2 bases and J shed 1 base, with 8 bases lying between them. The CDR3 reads CASSPGRSNTEAFF. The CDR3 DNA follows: TGTGCCAGCTCACCAGGGAGGTCGAACACTGAAGCTTTCTTT.

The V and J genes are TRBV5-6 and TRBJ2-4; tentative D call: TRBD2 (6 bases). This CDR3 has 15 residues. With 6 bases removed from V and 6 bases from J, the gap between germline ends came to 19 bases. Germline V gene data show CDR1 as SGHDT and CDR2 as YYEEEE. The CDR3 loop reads CASKSRGAGGNIQYF. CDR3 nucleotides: TGTGCCAGCAAAAGTCGCGGGGCCGGTGGAAACATTCAGTACTTC.

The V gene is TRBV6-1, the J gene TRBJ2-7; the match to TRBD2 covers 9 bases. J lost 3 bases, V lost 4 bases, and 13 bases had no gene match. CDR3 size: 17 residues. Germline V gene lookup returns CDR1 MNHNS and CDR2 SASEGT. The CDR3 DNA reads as TGTGCCAGCAGTGGCCGGGGGGGAGCGGGAGGACTCTACGAGCAGTACTTC. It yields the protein CASSGRGGAGGLYEQYF.

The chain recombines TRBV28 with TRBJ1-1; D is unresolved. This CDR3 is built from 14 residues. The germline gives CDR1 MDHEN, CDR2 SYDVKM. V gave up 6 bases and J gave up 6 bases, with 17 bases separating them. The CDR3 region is CASRDNSILAEAFF. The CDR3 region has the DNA TGTGCCAGCAGAGATAACAGTATCTTAGCTGAAGCTTTCTTT.

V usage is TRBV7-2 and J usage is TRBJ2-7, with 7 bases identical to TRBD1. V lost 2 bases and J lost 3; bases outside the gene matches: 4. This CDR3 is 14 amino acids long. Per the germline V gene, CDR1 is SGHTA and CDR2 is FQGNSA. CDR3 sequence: CASSLFGTDYEQYF. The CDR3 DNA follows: TGTGCCAGCAGCTTATTCGGGACAGACTACGAGCAGTACTTC.

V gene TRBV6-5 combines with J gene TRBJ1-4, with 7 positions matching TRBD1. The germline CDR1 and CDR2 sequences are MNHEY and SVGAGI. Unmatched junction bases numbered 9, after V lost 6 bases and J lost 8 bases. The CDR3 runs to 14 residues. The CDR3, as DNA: TGTGCCAGCAGCCGCCGGGACAGTGCCGAAAAACTGTTTTTT. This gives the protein CASSRRDSAEKLFF.

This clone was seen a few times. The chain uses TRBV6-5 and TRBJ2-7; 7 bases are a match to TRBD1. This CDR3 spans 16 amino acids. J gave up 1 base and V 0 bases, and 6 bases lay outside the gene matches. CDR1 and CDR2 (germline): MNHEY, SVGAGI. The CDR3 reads CASSYSGTVGSYEQYF. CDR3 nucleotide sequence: TGTGCCAGCAGTTACTCGGGGACAGTCGGATCCTACGAGCAGTACTTC.

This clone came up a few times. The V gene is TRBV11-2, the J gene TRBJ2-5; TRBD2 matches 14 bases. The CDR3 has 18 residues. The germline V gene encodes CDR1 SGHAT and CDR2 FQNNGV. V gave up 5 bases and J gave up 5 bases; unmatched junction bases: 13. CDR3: CASSAPGLAGVRRETQYF. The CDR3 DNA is TGTGCCAGCAGCGCACCGGGACTAGCGGGAGTGAGGAGGGAGACCCAGTACTTC.

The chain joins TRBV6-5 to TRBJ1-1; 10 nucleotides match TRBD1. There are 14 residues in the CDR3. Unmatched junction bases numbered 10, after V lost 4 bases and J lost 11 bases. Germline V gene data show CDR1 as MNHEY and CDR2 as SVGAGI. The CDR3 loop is CASSFEGQGRPAFF. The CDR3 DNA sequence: TGTGCCAGCAGTTTTGAGGGACAGGGGCGCCCTGCTTTCTTT.

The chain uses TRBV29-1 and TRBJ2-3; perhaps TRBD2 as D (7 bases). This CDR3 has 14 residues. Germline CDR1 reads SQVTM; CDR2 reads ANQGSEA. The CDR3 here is CTTGGAAGPDTQYF. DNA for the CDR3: TGCACCACGGGGGGCGCGGCGGGCCCAGATACGCAGTATTTT.